A selection of T cell receptor beta chains follows, all from one sample in a study of blood T cells in healthy people across ages. TCRdb recomputed calls from the 5' RACE reads with MiXCR, one row per CDR3 protein. The sample lists about 930,000 distinct CDR3 sequences, 25% to 35% seen once, with 10% in the top ten. This sample also appeared in a second study, on T cells of mothers and their children.

The source material was blood. The source is a woman in her 40s in good health. Each CDR3 is given with its conserved first and last residue. The D gene is left open where the match is weak. Only part of the rows carry a size: once, few, many, or a class if the clone is expanded.

v_call,d_call,clone_size,cdr3_length,j_call,cdr3_nt,cdr3_aa
TRBV6-5,-,-,12,TRBJ1-2,TGTGCCAGCGGGGAGGTTCTGGGTGGCTACACCTTC,CASGEVLGGYTF
TRBV3-1,-,few,13,TRBJ1-2,TGTGCCAGCAGCCAAGGGGTGTACGGGGGCTACACCTTC,CASSQGVYGGYTF
TRBV28,TRBD1,many,14,TRBJ2-5,TGTGCCAGCAGGATGGACAGGGGGCGAGAGACCCAGTACTTC,CASRMDRGRETQYF
TRBV12-3/TRBV12-4,-,-,16,TRBJ1-4,TGTGCCAGCAGTTTGGGGTCGGCAGGCTCCAGTGAAAAACTGTTTTTT,CASSLGSAGSSEKLFF
TRBV28,TRBD2,-,16,TRBJ2-5,TGTGCCAGCAGTTCAGGGTTTAGCGGGGGGCAAGAGACCCAGTACTTC,CASSSGFSGGQETQYF
TRBV5-1,-,-,18,TRBJ1-6,TGCGCCAGCAGCTTGACTACACCAAGGACAGTGCCGAATTCACCCCTCCACTTT,CASSLTTPRTVPNSPLHF
TRBV5-4,TRBD1,-,15,TRBJ1-4,TGTGCCAGCAGTCAATCCGGGACAGGGAACGAAAAACTGTTTTTT,CASSQSGTGNEKLFF
TRBV20-1,-,-,13,TRBJ2-7,TGCAGTGCTAGACCTAGCTACGGCTACGAGCAGTACTTC,CSARPSYGYEQYF
TRBV20-1,TRBD1,-,13,TRBJ1-2,TGCAGTGCTAGACTTCAGGGGGCCTATGGCTACACCTTC,CSARLQGAYGYTF
TRBV5-1,TRBD2,-,16,TRBJ2-3,TGCGCCAGCAGACTAGGACTAGCGGGGGGGTCCGATACGCAGTATTTT,CASRLGLAGGSDTQYF
TRBV2,-,-,13,TRBJ1-2,TGTGCCAGCATGATGAAGACTAACTATGGCTACACCTTC,CASMMKTNYGYTF
TRBV20-1,-,once,14,TRBJ2-6,TGCAGTGCAATCTTCCCAGGGGGGGCCAACGTCCTGACTTTC,CSAIFPGGANVLTF
TRBV28,-,-,16,TRBJ2-7,TGTGCCAGCAGTTCTAGCCCCGGACAGAGCTCCTACGAGCAGTACTTC,CASSSSPGQSSYEQYF
TRBV7-9,-,-,15,TRBJ2-1,TGTGCCAGCAGCTTTTGGGGGAACGGGTACAATGAGCAGTTCTTC,CASSFWGNGYNEQFF
TRBV7-2,-,-,15,TRBJ2-7,TGTGCCTGCACCCAAATAGGGGTCGGCTCCTACGAGCAGTACTTC,CACTQIGVGSYEQYF
TRBV6-5,-,few,14,TRBJ2-5,TGTGCCAGCAGTTACTCCTCATTGGGCGAGACCCAGTACTTC,CASSYSSLGETQYF
TRBV4-3,TRBD1,-,17,TRBJ2-5,TGCGCCAGCAGCCAATCGACAGGGGGGCCCTATCAAGAGACCCAGTACTTC,CASSQSTGGPYQETQYF
TRBV5-1,-,-,15,TRBJ1-1,TGCGCCAGCAGCTTTGCTTCAGGGGTGAACACTGAAGCTTTCTTT,CASSFASGVNTEAFF
TRBV4-1,-,many,18,TRBJ2-2,TGCGCCAGCAGCCAAGCCCAATTGAGGGACTCGAACACCGGGGAGCTGTTTTTT,CASSQAQLRDSNTGELFF
TRBV7-9,TRBD1,many,14,TRBJ1-1,TGTGCCAGCAGCCAAGTAGGGACAGACCTTGAAGCTTTCTTT,CASSQVGTDLEAFF
TRBV12-3/TRBV12-4,-,many,13,TRBJ2-1,TGTGCCAGCAGTTCGGCTAATAACAATGAGCAGTTCTTC,CASSSANNNEQFF
TRBV12-3/TRBV12-4,-,many,13,TRBJ2-5,TGTGCCAGCAGTTTGGTGTACCAAGAGACCCAGTACTTC,CASSLVYQETQYF
TRBV5-1,-,-,14,TRBJ2-1,TGCGCCAGCAGCTTGTGGGTTACCTACAATGAGCAGTTCTTC,CASSLWVTYNEQFF
TRBV20-1,-,-,18,TRBJ1-6,TGCAGTGCCCCAAGCGCAAGGAGTCTGGGCTCCTATAATTCACCCCTCCACTTT,CSAPSARSLGSYNSPLHF
TRBV7-9,-,many,14,TRBJ2-1,TGTGCCAGCAGTCTCCTGAATCTCTACAATGAGCAGTTCTTC,CASSLLNLYNEQFF
TRBV12-3/TRBV12-4,-,-,14,TRBJ2-7,TGTGCCAGCAGTCTCATGACCATTATTTACGAGCAGTACTTC,CASSLMTIIYEQYF
TRBV18,TRBD2,-,16,TRBJ2-1,TGTGCCAGCTCACCACCAGCTAGCGGGGGACGAAATGAGCAGTTCTTC,CASSPPASGGRNEQFF
TRBV10-3,-,-,13,TRBJ2-5,TGTGCCATCATGGGGGAGATGGCTGGTGAGCAGTACTTC,CAIMGEMAGEQYF
TRBV7-9,-,few,15,TRBJ1-6,TGTGCCAGCAGCTTAACGGTGACCGGGGTTTCGCCCCTCCACTTT,CASSLTVTGVSPLHF
TRBV20-1,-,few,14,TRBJ1-3,TGCAGTGCTAGACTCAGCTTCTCTGGAAACACCATATATTTT,CSARLSFSGNTIYF
TRBV20-1,-,few,14,TRBJ2-5,TGCAGTGCTAGACCAGGGACCCCTCGGGGGACCCAGTACTTC,CSARPGTPRGTQYF
TRBV11-2,-,-,13,TRBJ1-2,TGTGCCAGCAGCTTAGACCAGGTCTATGGCTACACCTTC,CASSLDQVYGYTF
TRBV3-1,TRBD1,-,14,TRBJ1-2,TGTGCCAGCAGCCAAGGGACAGGGGGCTCTGGCTACACCTTC,CASSQGTGGSGYTF
TRBV20-1,TRBD1,-,13,TRBJ2-7,TGCAGTGCCCCACGGGGGCAGGGGGCCGAGCAGTACTTC,CSAPRGQGAEQYF
TRBV4-1,-,many,17,TRBJ2-7,TGCGCCAGCAGCCTAAAGATTGCGGCAGGGCTGCCCTACGAGCAGTACTTC,CASSLKIAAGLPYEQYF
TRBV4-1,-,many,13,TRBJ1-2,TGCGCCAGCAGCCAAGCCGGAGACTATGGCTACACCTTC,CASSQAGDYGYTF
TRBV28,-,many,14,TRBJ1-5,TGTGCCAGCCTCCCTTCGGGCCCTCTTGAGCCCCAGCATTTT,CASLPSGPLEPQHF